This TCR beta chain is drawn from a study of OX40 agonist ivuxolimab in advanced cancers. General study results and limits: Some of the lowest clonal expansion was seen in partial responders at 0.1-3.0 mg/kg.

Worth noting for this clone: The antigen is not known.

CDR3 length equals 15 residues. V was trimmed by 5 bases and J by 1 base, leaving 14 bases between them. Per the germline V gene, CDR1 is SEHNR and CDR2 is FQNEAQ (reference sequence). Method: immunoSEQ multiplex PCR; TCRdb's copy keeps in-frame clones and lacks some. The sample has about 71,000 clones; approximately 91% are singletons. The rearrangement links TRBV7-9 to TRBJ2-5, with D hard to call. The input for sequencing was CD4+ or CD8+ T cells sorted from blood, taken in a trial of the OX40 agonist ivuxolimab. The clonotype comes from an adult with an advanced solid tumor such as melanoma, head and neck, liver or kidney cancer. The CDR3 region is CASSPLLNSQETQYF. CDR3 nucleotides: TGTGCCAGCAGCCCTCTCTTGAACAGCCAAGAGACCCAGTACTTC. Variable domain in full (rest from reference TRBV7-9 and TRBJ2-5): DTGVSQNPRHKITKRGQNVTFRCDPISEHNRLYWYRQTLGQGPEFLTYFQNEAQLEKSRLLSDRFSAERPKGSFSTLEIQRTEQGDSAMYLCASSPLLNSQETQYFGPGTRLLVL.